This TCR beta chain was found in a study of blood T cell repertoires in COVID-19. Across the study: Samples taken during acute and convalescent COVID-19 were collected in the United States, Italy and Spain.

This clone was counted a few times. TCRdb's table, derived via immunoSEQ multiplex PCR, lists solely in-frame clones and lacks some. The table has over 250,000 clones, about nine tenths seen once. The CDR3 totals 14 residues. CDR1 LGHDT and CDR2 YNNKEL come from the germline V gene (reference sequence). The V end lost 5 bases, the J end lost 5 bases, and 15 bases lay between the germline ends. The TCR comes from an older woman who had recovered from COVID-19. The sequenced sample was PBMCs or T cells enriched from blood (not recorded which). The chain has TRBV3-1 (or the pseudogene TRBV3-2) and TRBJ1-2, with D possibly TRBD1 on 6 matching bases. The CDR3 is CASSGGGAIYGYTF. DNA for the CDR3: TGTGCCAGCAGCGGAGGGGGGGCCATATATGGCTACACCTTC.